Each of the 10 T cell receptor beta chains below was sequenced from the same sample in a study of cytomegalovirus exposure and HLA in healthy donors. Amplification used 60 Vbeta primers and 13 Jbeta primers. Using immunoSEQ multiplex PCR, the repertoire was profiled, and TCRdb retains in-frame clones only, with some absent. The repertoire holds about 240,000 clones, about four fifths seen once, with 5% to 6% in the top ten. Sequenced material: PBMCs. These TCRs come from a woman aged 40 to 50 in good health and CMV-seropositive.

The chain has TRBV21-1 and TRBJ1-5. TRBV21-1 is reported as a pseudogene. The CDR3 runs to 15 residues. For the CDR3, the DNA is TGTGCCAGCAGCAAATCGTCAGCGTCGAGTCAGCCCCAGCATTTT. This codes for CASSKSSASSQPQHF.

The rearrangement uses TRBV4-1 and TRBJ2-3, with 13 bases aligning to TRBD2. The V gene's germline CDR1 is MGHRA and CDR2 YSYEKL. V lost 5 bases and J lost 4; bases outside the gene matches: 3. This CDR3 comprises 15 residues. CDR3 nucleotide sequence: TGCGCCAGCAGCACAGGGACTAGCGGGGCAGATACGCAGTATTTT. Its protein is CASSTGTSGADTQYF.

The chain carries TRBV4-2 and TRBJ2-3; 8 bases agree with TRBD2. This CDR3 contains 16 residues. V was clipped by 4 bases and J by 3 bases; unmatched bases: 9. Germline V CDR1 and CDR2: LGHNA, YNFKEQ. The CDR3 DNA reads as TGTGCCAGCAGCCTAGTAACTAGCGGAGAAACAGATACGCAGTATTTT. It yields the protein CASSLVTSGETDTQYF.

CDR3 DNA sequence: TGTGCCAGCAGCTTGAGGGGTGGGCCCACAGATACGCAGTATTTT. Its translation: CASSLRGGPTDTQYF. This chain connects TRBV5-6 to TRBJ2-3; D perhaps matches TRBD1 (5 bases). The CDR3 has 15 amino acids. Trimming shortened V by 1 base and J by 2 bases, and 11 bases separated the two germline ends. CDR1 and CDR2 (germline): SGHDT, YYEEEE.

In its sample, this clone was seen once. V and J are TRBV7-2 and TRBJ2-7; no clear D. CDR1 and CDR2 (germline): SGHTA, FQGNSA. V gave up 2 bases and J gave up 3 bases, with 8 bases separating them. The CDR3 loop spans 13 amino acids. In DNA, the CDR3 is TGTGCCAGCAGCTTACGCAGGAACTACGAGCAGTACTTC. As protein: CASSLRRNYEQYF.

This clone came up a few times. DNA for the CDR3: TGTGCCAGCAGCCCCCGTTGGTTGAGGGCAGGGGGTAACGCTGAAGCTTTCTTT. Its translation: CASSPRWLRAGGNAEAFF. V is TRBV7-9 and J is TRBJ1-1; 7 bases match TRBD1. The CDR3 spans 18 residues. CDR1 and CDR2 from the germline V gene are SEHNR and FQNEAQ (reference sequence). J gave up 6 bases and V 5 bases, and 21 bases lay outside the gene matches.

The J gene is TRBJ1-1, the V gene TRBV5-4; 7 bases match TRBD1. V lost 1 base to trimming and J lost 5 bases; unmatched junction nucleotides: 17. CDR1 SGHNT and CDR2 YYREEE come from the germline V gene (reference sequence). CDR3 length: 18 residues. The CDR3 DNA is TGTGCCAGCAGCTTGAACCAATCCCCCAGGGGGGTGGGAACTGAAGCTTTCTTT. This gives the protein CASSLNQSPRGVGTEAFF.

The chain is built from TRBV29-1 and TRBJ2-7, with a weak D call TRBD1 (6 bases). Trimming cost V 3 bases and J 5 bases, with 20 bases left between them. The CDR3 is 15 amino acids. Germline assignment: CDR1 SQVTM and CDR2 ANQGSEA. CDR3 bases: TGCAGCGTTGAGGTAACAGGGACCCCTCGGGACGAGCAGTACTTC. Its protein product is CSVEVTGTPRDEQYF.

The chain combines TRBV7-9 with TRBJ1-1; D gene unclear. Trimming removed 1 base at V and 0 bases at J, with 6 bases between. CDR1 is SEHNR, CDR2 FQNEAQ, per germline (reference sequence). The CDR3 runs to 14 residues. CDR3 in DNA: TGTGCCAGCAGCTTAGATCTAATGAACACTGAAGCTTTCTTT. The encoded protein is CASSLDLMNTEAFF.

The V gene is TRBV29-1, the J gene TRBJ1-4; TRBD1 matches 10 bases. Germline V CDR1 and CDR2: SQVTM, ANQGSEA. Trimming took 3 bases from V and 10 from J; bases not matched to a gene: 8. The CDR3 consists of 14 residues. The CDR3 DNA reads TGCAGCGTTGATGACCGGGACAGGGGAGGAAAACTGTTTTTT. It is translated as CSVDDRDRGGKLFF.